These 5 T cell receptor beta chains came from one sample sequenced in a study of T cells in Graves' hyperthyroidism and ophthalmopathy. RNA transcripts were the template for amplifying TCR beta CDR3 regions. Carried out on the TCR CDR3, a first-round RT-PCR used the HTBI primer set. TCRdb reanalysed the multiplex PCR reads using MiXCR and keeps one entry per CDR3 protein. The repertoire consists of nearly 600,000 distinct CDR3 sequences, with over 11% occurring once and the leading ten covering less than 6%. Sequencing was performed on blood. The receptors stem from a woman aged 25 to 45 with Graves' hyperthyroidism that later progressed to Graves' ophthalmopathy.

This clonotype showed up many times. V is TRBV11-1 and J is TRBJ1-1; D not certain. The germline CDR1 and CDR2 sequences are SGHAT and FQDESV (reference sequence). Trimming stripped 1 base from V and 6 bases from J, with 6 bases between. The CDR3 is made up of 12 amino acids. CDR3 sequence: CASSLEPPEAFF. DNA of the CDR3: TGTGCCAGCAGCTTAGAACCCCCTGAAGCTTTCTTT.

This clonotype was detected only a few times. The chain is built from TRBV11-2 and TRBJ1-1; tentatively, D is TRBD1 (6 bases). The germline V and J ends were trimmed by 4 bases and 2 bases, with 20 bases remaining between them. CDR1 SGHAT and CDR2 FQNNGV come from the germline V gene. The CDR3 extends over 17 amino acids. CDR3 bases: TGTGCCAGCAGCTCCCTGGCGGGGGCGCAAGGTAACACTGAAGCTTTCTTT. It is translated as CASSSLAGAQGNTEAFF.

This clonotype has at least ten counts. This chain links TRBV6-2 or TRBV6-3 with TRBJ2-7; no clear D gene. The CDR3 sequence is 17 residues long. The germline V gene has CDR1 MNHEY and CDR2 SVGEGT. V was shortened by 0 bases and J by 0 bases, with 15 bases between the two germline ends. For the CDR3, the DNA is TGTGCCAGCAGTTACTCGATGGAGTCGAGGAGCTCCTACGAGCAGTACTTC. Protein: CASSYSMESRSSYEQYF.

This clonotype was observed many times. The chain recombines TRBV6-5 with TRBJ1-1; D call uncertain. The germline V gene encodes CDR1 MNHEY and CDR2 SVGAGI. The CDR3 is 12 residues long. The V gene lost 2 bases and the J gene lost 4 bases, with 5 bases spanning the gap. The CDR3 loop is CASSYGSTEAFF. For the CDR3, the DNA is TGTGCCAGCAGTTACGGCAGCACTGAAGCTTTCTTT.

Details on this clonotype: The junction and the germline gene differ at one end; a read error may be behind it. V gene TRBV20-1 combines with J gene TRBJ2-4, with 7 positions matching TRBD2. CDR1 DFQATT and CDR2 SNEGSKA come from the germline V gene (reference sequence). The CDR3 contains 17 residues. The CDR3 region is CSAYLGTKSSAKNIQYF. The CDR3 DNA sequence: TGCAGTGCGTACCTCGGGACTAAGTCTTCGGCCAAAAACATCCAGTACTTC.